The 32 T cell receptor beta chains below were found in one sample sequenced in a study of blood T cells in healthy people across ages. A second PCR of 7 to 11 cycles used a sample-barcoded 5' primer and a J-beta primer mix. TCRdb re-derived calls from the 5' RACE reads in MiXCR, one entry per CDR3 protein. The table has around 1,800,000 distinct CDR3 sequences, 39% seen once. Sequenced input: blood. These receptors all stem from a human donor in good health.

This clonotype was detected only once. This chain joins TRBV11-2 and TRBJ2-5; 8 bases fit TRBD1. The CDR3 is 13 amino acids. The V and J ends lost 6 bases and 11 bases, in that order; junction bases with no gene match: 11. The germline CDR1 and CDR2 sequences are SGHAT and FQNNGV. The CDR3 DNA reads as TGTGCCAGCAGACCAGGGGGACAGGATGAGCAGTACTTC. Its translation: CASRPGGQDEQYF.

The J gene is TRBJ2-1, the V gene TRBV7-3, with a weak D call TRBD2 (6 bases). This CDR3 spans 15 amino acids. With 5 bases removed from V and 8 bases from J, the gap between germline ends came to 19 bases. CDR1 and CDR2 (germline): SGHTA, FQGTGA. CDR3 DNA: TGTGCCAGCAGCCGGGACTTTGGGGTGTCGGATGAGCAGTTCTTC. Protein product: CASSRDFGVSDEQFF.

The gene calls are TRBV29-1 and TRBJ2-5; 8 bases are a match to TRBD1. Near its end, the DNA agrees better with TRBJ2-7, so the J call may be wrong. This CDR3 comprises 14 residues. Looked up from germline, CDR1 is SQVTM and CDR2 is ANQGSEA. The CDR3 nucleotides read TGCAGCGCCGGACAGGGCCAAAACTTCTACGAGCAGTACTTC. Its protein is CSAGQGQNFYEQYF.

The sample holds many counts of this clonotype. The genes are TRBV29-1 and TRBJ2-5; possible D gene TRBD2, 6 bases. V lost 0 bases and J 5 bases, leaving 16 bases between the germline ends. This CDR3 is 15 amino acids long. Germline CDR1 and CDR2: SQVTM and ANQGSEA. As DNA, the CDR3 is TGCAGCGTTGAAGATAGGCTAGCGTTGAGGGAGACCCAGTACTTC. Its translation: CSVEDRLALRETQYF.

The table lists this clonotype with a count of one. The V and J genes are TRBV7-2 and TRBJ2-1; TRBD2 matches 7 bases. This CDR3 region has 15 residues. Losses at the gene ends were 5 bases for V and 6 bases for J; bases not matched to a gene: 10. CDR1 is SGHTA and CDR2 is FQGNSA in the germline V gene. The CDR3 spells CASSHPPSGGNEQFF. As DNA, the CDR3 is TGTGCCAGCAGCCATCCACCTTCGGGAGGCAATGAGCAGTTCTTC.

This clonotype was counted between two and nine times. V gene TRBV4-1 combines with J gene TRBJ2-1; D perhaps matches TRBD2 (6 bases). Germline CDR1 is MGHRA and CDR2 is YSYEKL. The CDR3 is made up of 13 amino acids. Trimming took 3 bases from V and 6 from J, leaving 9 bases between them. In DNA, the CDR3 is TGCGCCAGCAGCCACCCGGGAGCCAATGAGCAGTTCTTC. This translates into CASSHPGANEQFF.

V usage is TRBV27 and J usage is TRBJ2-1; possible D gene TRBD2, 7 bases. Trimming cost V 11 bases and J 4 bases, with 15 bases left between them. Germline V gene lookup returns CDR1 MNHEY and CDR2 SMNVEV (reference sequence). The CDR3 covers 13 residues. CDR3 DNA sequence: TGTGCCTCTGGGGGGGCACTATACAATGAGCAGTTCTTC. Translated: CASGGALYNEQFF.

This clonotype came up a few times. The chain carries TRBV28 and TRBJ2-5; 7 positions agree with TRBD1. The assigned J gene may be wrong: the sequence end matches TRBJ2-7 better. Germline V lookup: CDR1 MDHEN, CDR2 SYDVKM. CDR3 length equals 14 residues. The CDR3 loop reads CASSRPGQSDEQYF. Written as DNA, the CDR3 is TGTGCCAGCAGTAGGCCGGGACAGTCCGACGAGCAGTACTTC.

The rearrangement joins TRBV11-3 to TRBJ2-1; TRBD1 aligns across 8 bases. V shed 5 bases, J shed 7 bases, and the junction held 13 bases outside the gene matches. CDR1 is SGHNT and CDR2 is YENEEA in the germline V gene. The CDR3 length is 16 residues. The CDR3 DNA reads TGTGCCAGCAGCCTAAGTTCGGGGCAGGGGGCGAATGAGCAGTTCTTC. This codes for CASSLSSGQGANEQFF.

The chain recombines TRBV4-1 with TRBJ2-1; a weak D match, TRBD1 (5 bases). Per germline, CDR1 MGHRA and CDR2 YSYEKL. V was shortened by 1 base and J by 7 bases, with 14 bases between the two germline ends. The CDR3 contains 15 residues. The CDR3 reads CASSQVSHRLNEQFF. The DNA of the CDR3 is TGCGCCAGCAGCCAAGTGAGTCACAGGCTAAATGAGCAGTTCTTC.

J is TRBJ1-1 and V is TRBV12-3 or TRBV12-4; D not certain. The CDR3 has 15 residues. Trimming removed 2 bases at V and 1 base at J, with 11 bases between. Written as DNA, the CDR3 is TGTGCCAGCAGTTTACGTGAGGATTCGAACACTGAAGCTTTCTTT. Protein product: CASSLREDSNTEAFF.

This clonotype came up a few times. One junction end does not reproduce the germline sequence, and a read error may be involved. This rearrangement joins TRBV7-9 to TRBJ2-1, with D unclear. The CDR3 totals 17 residues. CDR1 is SEHNR and CDR2 is FQNEAQ in the germline V gene (reference sequence). The CDR3 region has the DNA TGCGCCAGCAGCTCCCCTGGGGTAAGGTTTACCTACAATGAGCAGTTCTTC. Protein: CASSSPGVRFTYNEQFF.

A few counts support this clonotype. The chain combines TRBV9 with TRBJ1-4; TRBD1 is a possible D gene (6 bases). The germline V gene has CDR1 SGDLS and CDR2 YYNGEE. The CDR3 runs to 17 residues. V was trimmed by 0 bases and J by 7 bases, leaving 19 bases between them. CDR3 amino acids: CASSVGGGGRGSEKLFF. In nucleotides, the CDR3 is TGTGCCAGCAGCGTAGGAGGCGGGGGCAGGGGAAGTGAAAAACTGTTTTTT.

This clonotype appeared a few times. The V call is TRBV12-3 or TRBV12-4, the J call TRBJ2-3; D gene uncertain. V lost 5 bases to trimming and J lost 4 bases, with 13 bases between them. The CDR3 loop spans 14 amino acids. This chain's CDR3 is CASSPRFAADTQYF. The DNA of the CDR3 is TGTGCCAGCAGTCCCCGCTTCGCGGCAGATACGCAGTATTTT.

This clonotype was detected many times. The chain carries TRBV6-4 and TRBJ2-1; 10 positions agree with TRBD2. The CDR3 is 14 residues long. Germline lookup yields CDR1 MRHNA and CDR2 SNTAGT. Trimming removed 3 bases from V and 6 bases from J; junction bases left unmatched: 2. The chain's CDR3 is CASSESGGANEQFF. The DNA for the CDR3 is TGTGCCAGCAGTGAGAGCGGGGGGGCCAATGAGCAGTTCTTC.

The rearrangement links TRBV10-3 to TRBJ1-6; D unclear. The CDR3 extends over 17 amino acids. Germline-derived CDR1 and CDR2 are ENHRY and SYGVKD. Between the trimmed V and J ends, which lost 6 bases and 0 bases, there was a span of 15 bases. CDR3 sequence (DNA): TGTGCCATCAGCTCCGCCCGCGACCGCTCCTATAATTCACCCCTCCACTTT. Translating it yields CAISSARDRSYNSPLHF.

This clonotype was seen more than once but under ten times. J is TRBJ2-3 and V is TRBV4-3; weak D call: TRBD2 (7 bases). The V end was cut by 0 bases, the J end by 6 bases, with 16 bases between. This CDR3 spans 16 amino acids. Germline assignment: CDR1 LGHNA and CDR2 YSLEER. The CDR3 spells CASSQEPRGGGDTQYF. As DNA, the CDR3 is TGCGCCAGCAGCCAAGAACCCCGCGGGGGCGGGGATACGCAGTATTTT.

The chain links TRBV27 to TRBJ1-2, with D perhaps matching TRBD1 (5 bases). This CDR3 has 15 residues. Looked up from germline, CDR1 is MNHEY and CDR2 is SMNVEV (reference sequence). V dropped 2 bases and J dropped 6 bases, with 16 bases sitting between them. This CDR3 is CASSLLGRADHGYTF. CDR3 nucleotide sequence: TGTGCCAGCAGTTTACTCGGCAGGGCCGACCATGGCTACACCTTC.

This chain joins TRBV28 and TRBJ2-1, with D unresolved. This CDR3 has 14 residues. Deletions cut 6 bases from V and 6 bases from J, with 15 bases between. Germline lookup yields CDR1 MDHEN and CDR2 SYDVKM. CDR3 loop: CASRTPRSLNEQFF. DNA for the CDR3: TGTGCCAGCAGGACTCCCCGTAGCCTCAATGAGCAGTTCTTC. The full variable domain, its missing parts supplied by reference TRBV28 and TRBJ2-1, is DVKVTQSSRYLVKRTGEKVFLECVQDMDHENMFWYRQDPGLGLRLIYFSYDVKMKEKGDIPEGYSVSREKKERFSLILESASTNQTSMYLCASRTPRSLNEQFFGPGTRLTVL.

The chain combines TRBV6-2 or TRBV6-3 with TRBJ2-4; 9 bases match TRBD2. Germline assignment: CDR1 MNHEY and CDR2 SVGEGT. V dropped 5 bases and J dropped 8; count of bases not matched to a gene: 7. The CDR3 totals 14 residues. CDR3 region: CASSPGTSKDIQYF. The CDR3 nucleotides read TGTGCCAGCAGTCCAGGGACTAGCAAGGACATTCAGTACTTC.

The V call is TRBV7-3, the J call TRBJ1-1; TRBD1 agrees at 7 bases. The CDR3 has 16 residues. Germline values: CDR1 SGHTA, CDR2 FQGTGA. Trimming cost V 1 base and J 0 bases; bases outside gene matches: 5. The CDR3 reads CASSLIGGLMNTEAFF. As DNA, the CDR3 is TGTGCCAGCAGCTTAATAGGGGGCCTCATGAACACTGAAGCTTTCTTT.

The sample holds a few counts of this clonotype. The chain links TRBV12-3 or TRBV12-4 to TRBJ2-1, with a weak D call TRBD2 (6 bases). V was pared by 3 bases and J by 0 bases, with 12 bases between. This CDR3 spans 16 amino acids. This CDR3 is CASSFGSGSSYNEQFF. CDR3 in DNA: TGTGCCAGCAGTTTCGGTAGCGGCAGCTCCTACAATGAGCAGTTCTTC.

This clonotype has only a few counts. This sequence may be a read error, since a much larger clone differs from it by one base. The chain couples TRBV29-1 to TRBJ2-1; D may be TRBD1 or TRBD2 (5 bases each). The CDR3 is 15 amino acids. Germline CDR1 SQVTM, CDR2 ANQGSEA. CDR3 nucleotide sequence: TGCAGCGTGTCGGACATTGGGGGACCCTACAATGGGCAGTTCTTC. It codes for CSVSDIGGPYNGQFF.

This clonotype has just a few counts. The genes are TRBV6-2 or TRBV6-3 and TRBJ2-1, with D possibly matching TRBD2 (6 bases). Germline V gene lookup returns CDR1 MNHEY and CDR2 SVGEGT. CDR3 size: 16 residues. The V end lost 8 bases, the J end lost 2 bases, and 19 bases lay between the germline ends. The CDR3 bases are TGTGCCAGCGGTCCTTATGCGGGGAGTGCCTACAATGAGCAGTTCTTC. Translation: CASGPYAGSAYNEQFF.

Only a few counts were recorded for this clonotype. Since a much larger clone is just one base distant, this may be a read error. The chain uses TRBV29-1 and TRBJ2-1, with 9 bases matching TRBD2. CDR1 is SQVTM and CDR2 is ANQGSEA in the germline V gene. The CDR3 extends over 17 amino acids. The J segment lost 8 bases and the V segment lost 1 base, leaving 15 bases of the junction unmatched. CDR3 sequence: CSVEGPASGEWRDEQFF. The DNA of the CDR3 is TGCAGCGTTGAAGGCCCGGCTAGCGGGGAGTGGAGGGATGAGCAGTTCTTC.

This sequence joins TRBV20-1 and TRBJ2-3; 9 bases match TRBD1. The germline V gene has CDR1 DFQATT and CDR2 SNEGSKA (reference sequence). The CDR3 is made up of 14 amino acids. Trimming took 5 bases from V and 5 from J; bases not matched to a gene: 8. The CDR3 protein is CSARQGQGIDTQYF. The DNA for the CDR3 is TGCAGTGCTCGCCAGGGACAGGGAATAGATACGCAGTATTTT.

V and J are TRBV11-2 and TRBJ1-2, with 10 bases that match TRBD1. V lost 4 bases, J lost 0 bases, and 8 bases stayed unmatched. The CDR3 sequence is 17 residues long. The germline gives CDR1 SGHAT, CDR2 FQNNGV. The CDR3 DNA reads as TGTGCCAGCAGCTCCCTCTCAGGACAGGGGGCTAACTATGGCTACACCTTC. It yields the protein CASSSLSGQGANYGYTF.

This clonotype has a handful of counts. V gene TRBV20-1 combines with J gene TRBJ2-5; the D gene could be TRBD1 or TRBD2 (5 bases each). CDR1 is DFQATT, CDR2 SNEGSKA, per germline (reference sequence). V dropped 2 bases and J dropped 5 bases, with 15 bases sitting between them. CDR3 size: 14 residues. The chain's CDR3 is CSARPWDPGETQYF. CDR3 coding DNA: TGCAGTGCTAGACCCTGGGACCCAGGGGAGACCCAGTACTTC.

This chain links TRBV7-2 with TRBJ2-1, with D possibly matching TRBD1 (6 bases). This CDR3 has 12 amino acids. Trimming shortened V by 11 bases and J by 6 bases, and 14 bases separated the two germline ends. Germline CDR1 is SGHTA and CDR2 is FQGNSA. The CDR3 coding sequence is TGTGCCTGGAGTAAGGACAGCAATGAGCAGTTCTTC. It yields the protein CAWSKDSNEQFF.

The chain employs TRBV4-1 and TRBJ1-2, with 9 bases identical to TRBD1. Germline V gene lookup returns CDR1 MGHRA and CDR2 YSYEKL. The CDR3 sequence is 15 residues long. V shed 0 bases, J shed 8 bases, and the junction held 7 bases outside the gene matches. CDR3 in amino acids: CASSQDQGQGGGYTF. CDR3 nucleotides: TGCGCCAGCAGCCAAGACCAGGGACAGGGAGGCGGCTACACCTTC.

This clonotype showed up just a few times. A read error may produce the germline difference seen at one junction end. This chain links TRBV9 with TRBJ1-2, with a weak D call TRBD1 (6 bases). This CDR3 has 13 amino acids. Germline CDR1 reads SGDLS; CDR2 reads YYNGEE. The CDR3 nucleotides are TGTGCCAGCAGCCAAGGGACAATTTATGGCTGCACCTTC. Encoded protein: CASSQGTIYGCTF.

The gene calls are TRBV15 and TRBJ2-5; D gene ambiguous. The germline CDR1 and CDR2 sequences are LNHNV and YYDKDF (reference sequence). Trimming removed 4 bases at V and 0 bases at J, with 12 bases between. The CDR3 spans 15 residues. The CDR3 DNA follows: TGTGCCACCAGCACTCGAAAGACACACCAAGAGACCCAGTACTTC. Protein: CATSTRKTHQETQYF.